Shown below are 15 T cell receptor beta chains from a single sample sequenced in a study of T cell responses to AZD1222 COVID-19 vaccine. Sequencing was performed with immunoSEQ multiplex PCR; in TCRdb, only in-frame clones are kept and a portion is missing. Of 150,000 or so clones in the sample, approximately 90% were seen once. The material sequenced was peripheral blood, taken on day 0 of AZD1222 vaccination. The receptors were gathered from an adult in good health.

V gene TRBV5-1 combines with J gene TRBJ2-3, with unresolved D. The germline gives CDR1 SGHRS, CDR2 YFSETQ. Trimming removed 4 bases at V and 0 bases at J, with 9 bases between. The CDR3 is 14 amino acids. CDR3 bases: TGCGCCAGCAGCGCACAGCTTAGCACAGATACGCAGTATTTT. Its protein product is CASSAQLSTDTQYF.

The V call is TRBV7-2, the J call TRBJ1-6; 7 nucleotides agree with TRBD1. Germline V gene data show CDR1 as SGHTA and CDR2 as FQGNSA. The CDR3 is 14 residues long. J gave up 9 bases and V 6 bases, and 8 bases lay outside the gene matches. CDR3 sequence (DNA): TGTGCCAGCAGTTTGACAGGGTGGGGTTCACCCCTCCACTTT. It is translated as CASSLTGWGSPLHF.

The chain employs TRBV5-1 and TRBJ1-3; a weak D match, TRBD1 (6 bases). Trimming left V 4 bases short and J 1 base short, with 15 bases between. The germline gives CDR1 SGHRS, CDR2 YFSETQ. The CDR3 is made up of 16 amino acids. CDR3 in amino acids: CASSLTWGASGNTIYF. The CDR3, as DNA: TGCGCCAGCAGCCTGACTTGGGGGGCTTCTGGAAACACCATATATTTT.

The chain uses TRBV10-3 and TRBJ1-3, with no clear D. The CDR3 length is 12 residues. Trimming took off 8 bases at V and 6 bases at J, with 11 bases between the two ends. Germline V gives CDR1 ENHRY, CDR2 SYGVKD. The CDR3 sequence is CAIGIPTNTIYF. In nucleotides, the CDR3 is TGTGCCATCGGGATCCCCACAAACACCATATATTTT.

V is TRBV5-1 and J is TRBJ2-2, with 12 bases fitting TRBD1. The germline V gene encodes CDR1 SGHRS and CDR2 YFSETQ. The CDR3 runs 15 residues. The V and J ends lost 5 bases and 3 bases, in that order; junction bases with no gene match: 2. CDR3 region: CASRGTGGHTGELFF. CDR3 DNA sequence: TGCGCCAGCAGGGGGACAGGGGGCCACACCGGGGAGCTGTTTTTT. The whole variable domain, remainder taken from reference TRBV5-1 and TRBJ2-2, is KAGVTQTPRYLIKTRGQQVTLSCSPISGHRSVSWYQQTPGQGLQFLFEYFSETQRNKGNFPGRFSGRQFSNSRSEMNVSTLELGDSALYLCASRGTGGHTGELFFGEGSRLTVL.

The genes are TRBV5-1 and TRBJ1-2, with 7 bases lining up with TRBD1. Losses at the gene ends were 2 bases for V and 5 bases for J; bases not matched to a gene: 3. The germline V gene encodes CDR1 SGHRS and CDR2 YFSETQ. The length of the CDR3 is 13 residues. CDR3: CASSLRQGYGYTF. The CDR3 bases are TGCGCCAGCAGCTTACGACAGGGTTATGGCTACACCTTC.

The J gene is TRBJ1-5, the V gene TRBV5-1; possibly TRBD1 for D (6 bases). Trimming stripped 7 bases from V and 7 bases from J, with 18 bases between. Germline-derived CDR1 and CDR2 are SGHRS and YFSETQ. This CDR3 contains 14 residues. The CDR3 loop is CASAWGGQGQPQHF. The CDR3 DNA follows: TGCGCCAGCGCTTGGGGGGGGCAAGGACAGCCCCAGCATTTT. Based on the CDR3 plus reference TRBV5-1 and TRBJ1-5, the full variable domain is KAGVTQTPRYLIKTRGQQVTLSCSPISGHRSVSWYQQTPGQGLQFLFEYFSETQRNKGNFPGRFSGRQFSNSRSEMNVSTLELGDSALYLCASAWGGQGQPQHFGDGTRLSIL.

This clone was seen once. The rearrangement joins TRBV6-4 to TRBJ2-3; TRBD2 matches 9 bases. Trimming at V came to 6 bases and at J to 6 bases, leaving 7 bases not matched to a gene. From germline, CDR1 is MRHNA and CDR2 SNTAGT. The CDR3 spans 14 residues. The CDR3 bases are TGTGCCAGCAGAAGCGGGGGGCCATCTGATACGCAGTATTTT. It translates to CASRSGGPSDTQYF.

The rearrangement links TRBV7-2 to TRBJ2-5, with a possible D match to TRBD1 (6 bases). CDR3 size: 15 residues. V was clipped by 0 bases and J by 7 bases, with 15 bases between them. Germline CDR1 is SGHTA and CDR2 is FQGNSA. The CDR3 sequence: CASSLASQGVGTQYF. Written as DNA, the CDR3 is TGTGCCAGCAGCTTAGCGTCACAGGGCGTTGGGACCCAGTACTTC.

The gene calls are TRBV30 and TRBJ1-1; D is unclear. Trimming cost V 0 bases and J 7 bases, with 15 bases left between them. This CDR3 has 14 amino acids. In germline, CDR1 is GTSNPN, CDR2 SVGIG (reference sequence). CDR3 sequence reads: CAWSVLGNNNEAFF. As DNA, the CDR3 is TGTGCCTGGAGTGTACTAGGGAATAATAATGAAGCTTTCTTT.

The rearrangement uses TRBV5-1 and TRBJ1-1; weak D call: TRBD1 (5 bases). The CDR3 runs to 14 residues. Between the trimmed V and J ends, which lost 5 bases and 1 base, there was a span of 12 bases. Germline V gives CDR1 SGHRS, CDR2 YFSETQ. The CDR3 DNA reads TGCGCCAGCAGAACTTCTACAGGGAACACTGAAGCTTTCTTT. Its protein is CASRTSTGNTEAFF.

The CDR3 DNA follows: TGCGCCAGCAGCCAAGGTAGCGTCTACGAGCAGTACTTC. Its protein product is CASSQGSVYEQYF. The chain links TRBV4-1 to TRBJ2-7; D might be TRBD2 (5 bases). Germline V gene sequence: CDR1 MGHRA, CDR2 YSYEKL. V dropped 1 base and J dropped 3 bases, with 7 bases sitting between them. This CDR3 region has 13 residues.

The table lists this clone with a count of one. In DNA form, the CDR3 reads TGTGCCAGCAGCGGGTTGACAGGGGTAAACACTGAAGCTTTCTTT. Translated: CASSGLTGVNTEAFF. The genes are TRBV5-6 and TRBJ1-1, with 8 bases that match TRBD1. Germline CDR1 SGHDT, CDR2 YYEEEE. V trimming: 4 bases; J trimming: 2 bases; junction bases outside the gene matches: 7. The length of the CDR3 is 15 residues.

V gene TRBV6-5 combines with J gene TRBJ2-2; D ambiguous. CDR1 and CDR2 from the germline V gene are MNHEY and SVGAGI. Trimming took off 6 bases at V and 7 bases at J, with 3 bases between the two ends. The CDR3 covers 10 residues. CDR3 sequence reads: CASRGGELFF. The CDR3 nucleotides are TGTGCCAGCAGGGGCGGGGAGCTGTTTTTT.

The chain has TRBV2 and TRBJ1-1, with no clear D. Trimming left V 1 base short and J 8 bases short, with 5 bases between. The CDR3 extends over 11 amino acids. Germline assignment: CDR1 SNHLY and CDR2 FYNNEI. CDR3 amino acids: CASSEEEEAFF. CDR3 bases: TGTGCCAGCAGTGAAGAGGAGGAAGCTTTCTTT.